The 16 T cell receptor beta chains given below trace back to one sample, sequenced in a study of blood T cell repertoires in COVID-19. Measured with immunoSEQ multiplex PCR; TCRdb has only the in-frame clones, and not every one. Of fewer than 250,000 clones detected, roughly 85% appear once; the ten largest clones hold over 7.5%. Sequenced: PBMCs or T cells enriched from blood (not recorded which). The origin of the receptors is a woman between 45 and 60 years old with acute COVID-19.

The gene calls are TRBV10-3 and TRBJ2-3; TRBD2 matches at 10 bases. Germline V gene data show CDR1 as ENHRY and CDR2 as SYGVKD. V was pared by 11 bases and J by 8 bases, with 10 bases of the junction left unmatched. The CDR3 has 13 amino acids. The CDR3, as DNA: TGTGCCGCCCAAGCGGGGGGGAAACCTACGCAGTATTTT. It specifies CAAQAGGKPTQYF.

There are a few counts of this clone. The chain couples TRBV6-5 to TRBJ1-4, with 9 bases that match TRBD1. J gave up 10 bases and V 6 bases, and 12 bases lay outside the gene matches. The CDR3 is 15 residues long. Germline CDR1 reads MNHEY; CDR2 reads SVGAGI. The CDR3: CASSGRGQGVGKLFF. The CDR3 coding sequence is TGTGCCAGCAGCGGAAGGGGACAGGGAGTGGGAAAACTGTTTTTT.

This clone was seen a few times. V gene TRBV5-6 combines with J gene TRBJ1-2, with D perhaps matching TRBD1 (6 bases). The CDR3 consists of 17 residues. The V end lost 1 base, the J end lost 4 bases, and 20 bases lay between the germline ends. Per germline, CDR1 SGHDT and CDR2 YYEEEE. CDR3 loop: CASSLMGQTSRSYGYTF. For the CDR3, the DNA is TGTGCCAGCAGCTTGATGGGACAAACGAGTCGTAGCTATGGCTACACCTTC.

Written as DNA, the CDR3 is TGTGCCAGCAGCCCGCGGACAGAGCAAAACTATGGCTACACCTTC. Translated: CASSPRTEQNYGYTF. The chain has TRBV3-1 (or the pseudogene TRBV3-2) and TRBJ1-2; D is perhaps TRBD1 (6 bases). Germline V gene data show CDR1 as LGHDT and CDR2 as YNNKEL (reference sequence). The CDR3 contains 15 residues. Deletions cut 4 bases from V and 2 bases from J, with 14 bases between.

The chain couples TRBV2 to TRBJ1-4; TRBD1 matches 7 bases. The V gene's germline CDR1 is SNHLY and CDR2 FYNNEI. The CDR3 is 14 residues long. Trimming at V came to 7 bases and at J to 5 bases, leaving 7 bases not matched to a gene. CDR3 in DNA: TGTGCCAGCACCTCACAGGGGTTAAATGAAAAACTGTTTTTT. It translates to CASTSQGLNEKLFF. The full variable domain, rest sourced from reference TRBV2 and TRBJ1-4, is EPEVTQTPSHQVTQMGQEVILRCVPISNHLYFYWYRQILGQKVEFLVSFYNNEISEKSEIFDDQFSVERPDGSNFTLKIRSTKLEDSAMYFCASTSQGLNEKLFFGSGTQLSVL.

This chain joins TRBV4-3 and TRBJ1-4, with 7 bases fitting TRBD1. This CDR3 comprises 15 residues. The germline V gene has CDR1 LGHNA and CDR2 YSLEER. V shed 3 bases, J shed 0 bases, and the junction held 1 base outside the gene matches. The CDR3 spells CASSQGTATNEKLFF. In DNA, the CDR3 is TGCGCCAGCAGCCAGGGGACAGCAACTAATGAAAAACTGTTTTTT.

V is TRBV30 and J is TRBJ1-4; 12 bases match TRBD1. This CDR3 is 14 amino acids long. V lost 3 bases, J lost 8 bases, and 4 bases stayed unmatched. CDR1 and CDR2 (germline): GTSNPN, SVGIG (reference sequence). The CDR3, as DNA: TGTGCCTGGAGCCCGGGACAGGGGGCGGAAAAACTGTTTTTT. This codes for CAWSPGQGAEKLFF.

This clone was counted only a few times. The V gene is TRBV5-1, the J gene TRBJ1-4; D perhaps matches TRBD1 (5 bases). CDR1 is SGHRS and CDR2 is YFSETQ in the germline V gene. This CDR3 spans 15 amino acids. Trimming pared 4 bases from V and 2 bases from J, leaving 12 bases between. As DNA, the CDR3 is TGCGCCAGCAGCCTGACAGTGGGGACTAATGAAAAACTGTTTTTT. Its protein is CASSLTVGTNEKLFF.

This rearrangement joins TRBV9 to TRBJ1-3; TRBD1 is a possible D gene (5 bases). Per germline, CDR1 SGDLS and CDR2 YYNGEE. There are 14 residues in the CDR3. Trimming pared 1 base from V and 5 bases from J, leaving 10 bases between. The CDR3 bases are TGTGCCAGCAGCGTAATGGGGCTAAGAAACACCATATATTTT. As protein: CASSVMGLRNTIYF.

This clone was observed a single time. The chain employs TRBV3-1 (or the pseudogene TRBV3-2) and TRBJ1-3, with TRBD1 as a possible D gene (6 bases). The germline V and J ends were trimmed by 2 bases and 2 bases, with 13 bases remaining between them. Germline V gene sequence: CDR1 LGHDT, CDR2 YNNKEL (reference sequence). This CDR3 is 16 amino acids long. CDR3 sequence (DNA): TGTGCCAGCAGCCAACGACTAACAGGGACTGGAAACACCATATATTTT. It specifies CASSQRLTGTGNTIYF.

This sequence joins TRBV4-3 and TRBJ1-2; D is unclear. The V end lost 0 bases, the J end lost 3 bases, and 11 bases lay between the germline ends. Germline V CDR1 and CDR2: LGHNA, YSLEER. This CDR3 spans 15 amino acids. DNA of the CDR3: TGCGCCAGCAGCCAAGATTTCGGAGAGCACTATGGCTACACCTTC. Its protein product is CASSQDFGEHYGYTF.

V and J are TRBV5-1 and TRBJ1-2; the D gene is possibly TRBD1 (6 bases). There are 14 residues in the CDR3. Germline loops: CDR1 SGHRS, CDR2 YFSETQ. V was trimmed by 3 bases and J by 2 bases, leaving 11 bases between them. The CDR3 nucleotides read TGCGCCAGCAGCTACAACCAGGGGAACTATGGCTACACCTTC. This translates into CASSYNQGNYGYTF.

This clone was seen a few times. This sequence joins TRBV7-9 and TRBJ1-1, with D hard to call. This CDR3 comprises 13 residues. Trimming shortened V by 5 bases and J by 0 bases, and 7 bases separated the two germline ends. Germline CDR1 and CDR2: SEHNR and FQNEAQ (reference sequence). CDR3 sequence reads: CASSATVNTEAFF. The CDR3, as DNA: TGTGCCAGCAGCGCTACAGTGAACACTGAAGCTTTCTTT.

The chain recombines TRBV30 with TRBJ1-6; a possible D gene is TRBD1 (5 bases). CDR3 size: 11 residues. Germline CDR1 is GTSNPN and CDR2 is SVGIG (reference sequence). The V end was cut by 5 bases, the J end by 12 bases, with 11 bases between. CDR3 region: CAWGTAGPLHF. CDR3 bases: TGTGCCTGGGGGACTGCCGGACCCCTCCACTTT.

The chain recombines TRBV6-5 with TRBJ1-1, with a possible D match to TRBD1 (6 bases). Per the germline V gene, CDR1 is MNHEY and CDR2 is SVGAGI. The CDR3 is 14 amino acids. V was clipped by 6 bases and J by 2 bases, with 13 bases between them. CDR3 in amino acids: CASSSGQINTEAFF. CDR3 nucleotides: TGTGCCAGCAGCAGCGGACAGATAAACACTGAAGCTTTCTTT.

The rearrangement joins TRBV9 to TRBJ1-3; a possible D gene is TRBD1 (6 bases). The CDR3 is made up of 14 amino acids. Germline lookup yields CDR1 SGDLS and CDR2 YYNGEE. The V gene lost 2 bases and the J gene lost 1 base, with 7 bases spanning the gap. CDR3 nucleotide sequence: TGTGCCAGCAGCGTCAGGGGTTCTGGAAACACCATATATTTT. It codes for CASSVRGSGNTIYF. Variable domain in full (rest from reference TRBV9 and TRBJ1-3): DSGVTQTPKHLITATGQRVTLRCSPRSGDLSVYWYQQSLDQGLQFLIQYYNGEERAKGNILERFSAQQFPDLHSELNLSSLELGDSALYFCASSVRGSGNTIYFGEGSWLTVV.